What follows are 13 T cell receptor beta chains derived from one specimen sequenced in a study of cytomegalovirus exposure and HLA in healthy donors. In the PCR, 60 Vbeta and 13 Jbeta primers were used. Method: immunoSEQ multiplex PCR; TCRdb's copy keeps in-frame clones and lacks some. The data show about 160,000 clones, with approximately 80% seen just once and 9.7% held by the top ten. Sample: PBMCs. Every receptor here comes from a man younger than 30 in good health and CMV-seropositive.

The rearrangement joins TRBV19 to TRBJ2-5; the match to TRBD2 covers 8 bases. The CDR3 runs 15 residues. Germline V gives CDR1 LNHDA, CDR2 SQIVND (reference sequence). V was clipped by 6 bases and J by 5 bases; unmatched bases: 11. The CDR3 loop reads CASRPLAGGRETQYF. As DNA, the CDR3 is TGTGCCAGTAGACCCTTGGCGGGGGGCAGGGAGACCCAGTACTTC. Variable domain in full (rest from reference TRBV19 and TRBJ2-5): DGGITQSPKYLFRKEGQNVTLSCEQNLNHDAMYWYRQDPGQGLRLIYYSQIVNDFQKGDIAEGYSVSREKKESFPLTVTSAQKNPTAFYLCASRPLAGGRETQYFGPGTRLLVL.

The chain joins TRBV5-4 to TRBJ1-2; no clear D gene. CDR3 length: 13 residues. V was shortened by 6 bases and J by 4 bases, with 13 bases between the two germline ends. Germline V gives CDR1 SGHNT, CDR2 YYREEE (reference sequence). CDR3 sequence (DNA): TGTGCCAGCAACAGTGACGGTTCCTATGGCTACACCTTC. This encodes CASNSDGSYGYTF.

The V call is TRBV5-6, the J call TRBJ1-5; 7 bases are a match to TRBD1. The germline gives CDR1 SGHDT, CDR2 YYEEEE. The CDR3 contains 14 residues. With V trimmed by 4 bases and J by 6 bases, 7 bases remained unmatched. The CDR3 sequence is CASSLQGVTQPQHF. CDR3 in DNA: TGTGCCAGCAGCCTTCAGGGGGTTACTCAGCCCCAGCATTTT.

The chain has TRBV7-6 and TRBJ2-1, with 8 positions matching TRBD2. This CDR3 region has 14 residues. Per the germline V gene, CDR1 is SGHVS and CDR2 is FNYEAQ. V was clipped by 4 bases and J by 5 bases; unmatched bases: 4. CDR3 loop: CASSSRGRNNEQFF. The DNA for the CDR3 is TGTGCCAGCAGCTCACGCGGGAGGAACAATGAGCAGTTCTTC. The full variable domain, in which reference TRBV7-6 and TRBJ2-1 provide the parts outside the CDR3, is GAGVSQSPRYKVTKRGQDVALRCDPISGHVSLYWYRQALGQGPEFLTYFNYEAQQDKSGLPNDRFSAERPEGSISTLTIQRTEQRDSAMYRCASSSRGRNNEQFFGPGTRLTVL.

Comment on this clone: An end of the junction differs from the germline gene, which may be a read error. The V call is TRBV5-1, the J call TRBJ2-7, with 10 positions matching TRBD1. CDR3 length equals 12 residues. The germline V gene encodes CDR1 SGHRS and CDR2 YFSETQ. The CDR3 DNA reads as TGCGCCAGCAGCTTGGGGGGACAGGGGTGGGACTTC. It codes for CASSLGGQGWDF.

The chain combines TRBV2 with TRBJ1-5; TRBD1 matches at 12 bases. This CDR3 spans 14 amino acids. Trimming took 7 bases from V and 6 from J; bases not matched to a gene: 4. CDR1 and CDR2 (germline): SNHLY, FYNNEI. For the CDR3, the DNA is TGTGCCAGCATGCCGGGACAGGGGGCTCAGCCCCAGCATTTT. This sequence encodes CASMPGQGAQPQHF.

This clone was seen a few times. V is TRBV19 and J is TRBJ2-3; TRBD1 agrees at 7 bases. Trimming at V came to 10 bases and at J to 2 bases, leaving 9 bases not matched to a gene. The CDR3 extends over 14 amino acids. CDR1 is LNHDA and CDR2 is SQIVND in the germline V gene (reference sequence). This chain's CDR3 is CATRTGTDTDTQYF. Here the CDR3 DNA reads TGTGCCACCAGGACAGGTACAGACACAGATACGCAGTATTTT.

V usage is TRBV18 and J usage is TRBJ1-2, with D maybe TRBD1 (6 bases). The ends were cut back, 2 bases at V and 6 bases at J, with 22 bases in the middle. Germline V gene sequence: CDR1 KGHSH, CDR2 LQKENI. There are 17 residues in the CDR3. CDR3 region: CASSPLASDRPTNGYTF. CDR3 sequence (DNA): TGTGCCAGCTCACCATTAGCCTCAGACAGGCCGACGAATGGCTACACCTTC.

This chain joins TRBV6-5 and TRBJ1-6, with TRBD1 matching over 7 bases. Germline CDR1 is MNHEY and CDR2 is SVGAGI. The V and J ends lost 2 bases and 2 bases, in that order; junction bases with no gene match: 0. CDR3 length: 15 residues. In nucleotides, the CDR3 is TGTGCCAGCAGTTACGACAGGGCCTATAATTCACCCCTCCACTTT. Translation gives CASSYDRAYNSPLHF.

The chain links TRBV11-3 to TRBJ2-7; 8 bases line up with TRBD1. The germline gives CDR1 SGHNT, CDR2 YENEEA. V lost 5 bases, J lost 2 bases, and 8 bases stayed unmatched. The CDR3 runs to 15 residues. The CDR3 DNA is TGTGCCAGCAGCCCCGGGACAGGAATACCCTACGAGCAGTACTTC. Its protein product is CASSPGTGIPYEQYF.

V usage is TRBV29-1 and J usage is TRBJ2-2, with D perhaps TRBD1 (5 bases). Germline CDR1 is SQVTM and CDR2 is ANQGSEA. V was trimmed by 4 bases and J by 1 base, leaving 10 bases between them. CDR3 length: 14 residues. The CDR3 region has the DNA TGCAGCGTTGCCAAGGGGATGAACACCGGGGAGCTGTTTTTT. Translation gives CSVAKGMNTGELFF.

The chain links TRBV11-2 to TRBJ2-1; the D gene is possibly TRBD2 (5 bases). This CDR3 spans 13 amino acids. Germline-derived CDR1 and CDR2 are SGHAT and FQNNGV. Between the trimmed V and J ends, which lost 5 bases and 5 bases, there was a span of 10 bases. The CDR3 loop is CASSPTRHNEQFF. The CDR3 DNA follows: TGTGCCAGCAGCCCCACTAGACACAATGAGCAGTTCTTC.

The rearrangement links TRBV6-6 to TRBJ1-6, with a possible D match to TRBD1 (5 bases). Germline values: CDR1 MNHNY, CDR2 SVGAGI (reference sequence). The V and J ends lost 2 bases and 7 bases respectively, with 12 bases between them. The CDR3 extends over 15 amino acids. The CDR3 region is CASSYDPGQNSPLHF. DNA of the CDR3: TGTGCCAGCAGTTACGACCCAGGGCAGAATTCACCCCTCCACTTT.